Listed below are T cell receptor beta chains from one sample, sequenced in a study of T cells in Graves' hyperthyroidism and ophthalmopathy. TCRdb re-derived calls from the multiplex PCR reads in MiXCR, one entry per CDR3 protein. There are roughly 500,000 distinct CDR3 sequences in the sample; 46% occur only once, and about 40% lies in the top ten. Sequencing was done on a sample of peripheral blood or thyroid tissue (not recorded which). The receptors derive from an adult woman with Graves' disease, either hyperthyroidism or ophthalmopathy (not recorded which). CDR3s include the opening cysteine and the closing phenylalanine or tryptophan. A D gene is named only where the DNA matches it firmly. The listing skips clone size in some rows; elsewhere it reads once, few, many or a size class.

V: TRBV7-9; D: TRBD1; size: .; J: TRBJ1-2; CDR3: CASSQGTGDWGGYTF; DNA: TGCGCCAGCAGCCAGGGCACAGGGGACTGGGGTGGCTACACCTTC
V: TRBV27; D: TRBD1; size: .; J: TRBJ2-5; CDR3: CASKAGGRETQYF; DNA: TGTGCCAGCAAAGCAGGGGGCCGGGAGACCCAGTACTTC
V: TRBV20-1; D: .; size: .; J: TRBJ1-5; CDR3: CSAMPDLSNQPQHF; DNA: TGCAGTGCTATGCCCGACCTTAGCAATCAGCCCCAGCATTTT
V: TRBV29-1; D: .; size: many; J: TRBJ2-5; CDR3: CSVWVEEETQYF; DNA: TGCAGCGTGTGGGTAGAGGAAGAGACCCAGTACTTC
V: TRBV20-1; D: TRBD1; size: many; J: TRBJ1-1; CDR3: CSAVTGGTTEAFF; DNA: TGCAGTGCTGTCACAGGGGGCACCACTGAAGCTTTCTTT
V: TRBV7-2; D: TRBD2; size: .; J: TRBJ2-7; CDR3: CASSPLTGGEQYF; DNA: TGTGCCAGCAGCCCGCTCACGGGAGGCGAGCAGTACTTC
V: TRBV5-5; D: .; size: .; J: TRBJ1-2; CDR3: CASNPRDNPHYGYTF; DNA: TGTGCCAGCAATCCCCGGGACAACCCACACTATGGCTACACCTTC
V: TRBV5-5; D: .; size: .; J: TRBJ1-1; CDR3: CASSLDGLTEAFF; DNA: TGCGCCAGCAGCTTGGACGGGTTGACTGAAGCTTTCTTT
V: TRBV15; D: .; size: .; J: TRBJ1-2; CDR3: CATSRDDRNYGYTF; DNA: TGTGCCACCAGCAGAGATGACCGTAACTATGGCTACACCTTC
V: TRBV28; D: TRBD1; size: .; J: TRBJ1-2; CDR3: CASSLSGRGRRGYTF; DNA: TGTGCCAGCAGTTTATCGGGCAGGGGGCGGCGGGGCTACACCTTC
V: TRBV7-8; D: .; size: .; J: TRBJ1-4; CDR3: CASSLVAELFF; DNA: TGTGCCAGCAGCTTAGTAGCGGAACTGTTTTTT
V: TRBV7-2; D: .; size: .; J: TRBJ1-5; CDR3: CASSLEGRNQPQHF; DNA: TGTGCCAGCAGCTTAGAGGGACGAAATCAGCCCCAGCATTTT
V: TRBV7-3; D: .; size: few; J: TRBJ2-2; CDR3: CASSLSPTGELFF; DNA: TGTGCCAGCAGCTTATCCCCTACCGGGGAGCTGTTTTTT
V: TRBV2; D: TRBD1; size: once; J: TRBJ1-2; CDR3: CASSVNPGGVYGYTF; DNA: TGTGCCAGCAGTGTTAACCCAGGGGGCGTCTACGGCTACACCTTC
V: TRBV20-1; D: .; size: .; J: TRBJ1-6; CDR3: CSAWDDSPLHF; DNA: TGCAGTGCTTGGGATGATTCACCCCTCCACTTT
V: TRBV7-2; D: .; size: many; J: TRBJ1-6; CDR3: CASSLVGGDGRPLHF; DNA: TGTGCCAGCAGCTTAGTCGGGGGAGACGGAAGACCCCTCCACTTT
V: TRBV20-1; D: .; size: .; J: TRBJ1-2; CDR3: CSAQRTALLYGYTF; DNA: TGCAGTGCTCAGAGGACAGCGCTGCTGTATGGCTACACCTTC
V: TRBV6-1; D: .; size: .; J: TRBJ2-5; CDR3: CASSPTGTEEETQYF; DNA: TGTGCCAGCAGCCCAACCGGGACGGAAGAAGAGACCCAGTACTTC
V: TRBV7-9; D: TRBD1; size: few; J: TRBJ1-2; CDR3: CASSTGGDGYTF; DNA: TGTGCCAGCAGCACAGGGGGTGATGGCTACACCTTC
V: TRBV7-9; D: TRBD1; size: .; J: TRBJ2-5; CDR3: CASGRDRETQYF; DNA: TGTGCTAGCGGCCGGGACAGGGAGACCCAGTACTTC
V: TRBV7-9; D: TRBD1; size: .; J: TRBJ1-2; CDR3: CASSSMPTGGYGYTF; DNA: TGTGCCAGCAGCTCCATGCCGACAGGGGGCTATGGCTACACCTTC
V: TRBV5-1; D: TRBD1; size: .; J: TRBJ1-1; CDR3: CASRLGQGDTEAFF; DNA: TGCGCCAGCAGATTGGGACAGGGCGACACTGAAGCTTTCTTT
V: TRBV20-1; D: .; size: .; J: TRBJ2-5; CDR3: CSARGHPGMSGTTQYF; DNA: TGCAGTGCTAGAGGACACCCTGGAATGTCTGGTACGACCCAGTACTTC
V: TRBV20-1; D: .; size: .; J: TRBJ1-4; CDR3: CSAKILTNEKLFF; DNA: TGCAGTGCCAAGATCCTAACTAATGAAAAACTGTTTTTT
V: TRBV7-8; D: .; size: many; J: TRBJ2-5; CDR3: CASSFDEETQYF; DNA: TGTGCCAGCAGCTTCGACGAGGAGACCCAGTACTTC
V: TRBV20-1; D: TRBD1; size: few; J: TRBJ1-2; CDR3: CSAPAGQGRGTF; DNA: TGCAGTGCCCCCGCAGGACAGGGAAGAGGCACCTTC
V: TRBV5-6; D: TRBD2; size: many; J: TRBJ2-5; CDR3: CASSLGQLAGQETQYF; DNA: TGTGCCAGCAGCTTGGGCCAACTAGCGGGCCAAGAGACCCAGTACTTC
V: TRBV6-5; D: .; size: many; J: TRBJ1-1; CDR3: CASSYNRKNTEAFF; DNA: TGTGCCAGCAGTTACAACAGAAAGAACACTGAAGCTTTCTTT
V: TRBV5-5; D: .; size: .; J: TRBJ1-4; CDR3: CASSLALGRVEEKLFF; DNA: TGTGCCAGCAGCTTAGCGCTGGGGCGGGTAGAAGAAAAACTGTTTTTT
V: TRBV20-1; D: TRBD1; size: many; J: TRBJ1-5; CDR3: CSAYRGPDQPQHF; DNA: TGCAGTGCTTACAGGGGGCCGGATCAGCCCCAGCATTTT
V: TRBV10-3; D: .; size: .; J: TRBJ2-7; CDR3: CAISDTAYEQYF; DNA: TGTGCCATCAGTGATACAGCCTACGAGCAGTACTTC
V: TRBV7-2; D: .; size: .; J: TRBJ2-2; CDR3: CASSFPSPGELFF; DNA: TGTGCCAGCAGCTTTCCTTCTCCCGGGGAGCTGTTTTTT
V: TRBV24-1; D: .; size: .; J: TRBJ2-2; CDR3: CATSDLTRDTGELFF; DNA: TGTGCCACCAGTGATTTGACCAGGGACACCGGGGAGCTGTTTTTT
V: TRBV5-1; D: .; size: .; J: TRBJ1-3; CDR3: CASSRSPGDTIYF; DNA: TGCGCCAGCAGCAGATCGCCGGGAGACACCATATATTTT
V: TRBV7-9; D: .; size: few; J: TRBJ1-1; CDR3: CASSPPSGSAEAFF; DNA: TGTGCCAGCAGCCCCCCTTCGGGTTCCGCTGAAGCTTTCTTT
V: TRBV11-1; D: .; size: .; J: TRBJ1-3; CDR3: CASSATGSGNTIYF; DNA: TGTGCCAGCAGCGCGACAGGCTCTGGAAACACCATATATTTT
V: TRBV13; D: .; size: .; J: TRBJ1-1; CDR3: CASSVQDRNTEAFF; DNA: TGTGCCAGCAGCGTCCAAGACAGAAACACTGAAGCTTTCTTT
V: TRBV5-6; D: .; size: .; J: TRBJ1-1; CDR3: CASSLEGWMRTEAFF; DNA: TGTGCCAGCAGCTTAGAGGGGTGGATGAGGACTGAAGCTTTCTTT
V: TRBV29-1; D: TRBD1; size: once; J: TRBJ1-2; CDR3: CSATAGTDYGYTF; DNA: TGCAGCGCTACCGCCGGGACAGACTATGGCTACACCTTC
V: TRBV29-1; D: .; size: .; J: TRBJ2-5; CDR3: CSVEGGHPAPQYF; DNA: TGCAGCGTTGAAGGGGGACACCCTGCCCCCCAGTACTTC
V: TRBV25-1; D: TRBD1; size: few; J: TRBJ2-7; CDR3: CASSEGTGGFYEQYF; DNA: TGTGCCAGCAGTGAAGGGACAGGGGGATTCTACGAGCAGTACTTC
V: TRBV5-1; D: .; size: many; J: TRBJ2-6; CDR3: CASSLEAVSGANVLTF; DNA: TGCGCCAGCAGCTTGGAGGCGGTTTCTGGGGCCAACGTCCTGACTTTC
V: TRBV25-1; D: .; size: many; J: TRBJ1-2; CDR3: CASSFGQPYGYTF; DNA: TGTGCCAGCAGTTTCGGGCAGCCCTATGGCTACACCTTC
V: TRBV7-9; D: TRBD1; size: .; J: TRBJ2-2; CDR3: CASSPTTGANTGELFF; DNA: TGTGCCAGCAGCCCAACGACAGGGGCGAACACCGGGGAGCTGTTTTTT
V: TRBV7-9; D: .; size: few; J: TRBJ1-1; CDR3: CASRFWGSKDTEAFF; DNA: TGTGCCAGCAGATTCTGGGGGTCTAAGGACACTGAAGCTTTCTTT